These 15 T cell receptor beta chains were sequenced from one sample in a study of identical twins. TCRdb fed the 5' RACE reads into MiXCR, producing one record per CDR3 protein. The top ten hold about 0.27% of the sample, which has about 1.7 million distinct CDR3 sequences, 25% to 35% seen once. Material for sequencing was cord blood. These receptors were taken from a newborn girl in good health.

There are a few counts of this clonotype. This chain connects TRBV20-1 to TRBJ2-1; no clear D gene. Per germline, CDR1 DFQATT and CDR2 SNEGSKA (reference sequence). V lost 4 bases, J lost 8 bases, and 12 bases lay in between. This CDR3 contains 12 residues. The CDR3 loop reads CSATESSDEQFF. The CDR3 bases are TGCAGTGCTACCGAATCAAGCGATGAGCAGTTCTTC.

V gene TRBV13 combines with J gene TRBJ2-1; 9 positions match TRBD2. The DNA end is a closer match to TRBJ2-7, so the J assignment may be wrong. The CDR3 consists of 15 residues. The germline V gene has CDR1 PRHDT and CDR2 FYEKMQ (reference sequence). The CDR3 sequence: CASSLKGTSNNEQYF. For the CDR3, the DNA is TGTGCCAGCAGCTTAAAAGGGACTAGCAACAATGAGCAGTACTTC.

The rearrangement links TRBV7-9 to TRBJ2-4; the D call may be TRBD1 or TRBD2 (6 bases each). CDR1 is SEHNR and CDR2 is FQNEAQ in the germline V gene (reference sequence). The germline V and J ends were trimmed by 5 bases and 5 bases, with 16 bases remaining between them. This CDR3 has 15 amino acids. Here the CDR3 DNA reads TGTGCCAGCAGCCCCCCATCGGGGGCAGAAAACATTCAGTACTTC. Its protein is CASSPPSGAENIQYF.

This chain links TRBV9 with TRBJ2-5; 8 bases are a match to TRBD2. With V trimmed by 4 bases and J by 2 bases, 10 bases remained unmatched. Germline V gene sequence: CDR1 SGDLS, CDR2 YYNGEE. The CDR3 sequence is 16 residues long. The CDR3 bases are TGTGCCAGCAGCCCCCTCAGCGGGAGCACTCAAGAGACCCAGTACTTC. Its translation is CASSPLSGSTQETQYF.

This chain links TRBV12-3 or TRBV12-4 with TRBJ2-4; a possible D gene is TRBD2 (7 bases). The V end was cut by 7 bases, the J end by 4 bases, with 14 bases between. This CDR3 has 14 amino acids. CDR3 DNA: TGTGCCAGCATCAAGGGGGGGCCTAAAAACATTCAGTACTTC. As protein: CASIKGGPKNIQYF.

V gene TRBV5-1 combines with J gene TRBJ2-3; D is possibly TRBD1 or TRBD2 (6 bases each). This CDR3 has 13 amino acids. With 7 bases removed from V and 2 bases from J, the gap between germline ends came to 11 bases. CDR1 SGHRS and CDR2 YFSETQ come from the germline V gene. CDR3 protein: CASHRDFTDTQYF. The CDR3 DNA reads as TGCGCCAGCCACAGGGACTTCACAGATACGCAGTATTTT.

J is TRBJ1-1 and V is TRBV3-1, with unresolved D. The CDR3 has 13 residues. CDR1 is LGHDT and CDR2 is YNNKEL in the germline V gene (reference sequence). The germline V and J ends were trimmed by 2 bases and 0 bases, with 4 bases remaining between them. The CDR3 DNA is TGTGCCAGCAGCCAACACTTGAACACTGAAGCTTTCTTT. It encodes CASSQHLNTEAFF.

This clonotype was seen more than once but under ten times. V gene TRBV21-1 combines with J gene TRBJ2-7; the table calls TRBD2, which could not be checked here. The J call is doubtful: the DNA matches TRBJ2-5 better. TRBV21-1 is assigned pseudogene status. The CDR3 has 13 residues. CDR3 sequence (DNA): TGTGCCAGCAGGAGAACGGAGGAAGAGACCCAGTACTTC. Translated, it gives CASRRTEEETQYF.

The chain couples TRBV7-9 to TRBJ1-2; D not certain. CDR1 is SEHNR, CDR2 FQNEAQ, per germline (reference sequence). Trimming removed 0 bases at V and 0 bases at J, with 14 bases between. CDR3 length: 17 amino acids. CDR3 sequence: CASSLALRGYSNYGYTF. In nucleotides, the CDR3 is TGTGCCAGCAGCTTAGCCCTCCGGGGTTATTCTAACTATGGCTACACCTTC. Based on the CDR3 plus reference TRBV7-9 and TRBJ1-2, the full variable domain is DTGVSQNPRHKITKRGQNVTFRCDPISEHNRLYWYRQTLGQGPEFLTYFQNEAQLEKSRLLSDRFSAERPKGSFSTLEIQRTEQGDSAMYLCASSLALRGYSNYGYTFGSGTRLTVV.

This clonotype was recorded many times. V and J are TRBV29-1 and TRBJ2-1, with D hard to call. V dropped 4 bases and J dropped 5 bases, with 15 bases sitting between them. This CDR3 comprises 14 residues. CDR1 is SQVTM, CDR2 ANQGSEA, per germline. The CDR3 DNA reads TGCAGCGTTGGAAGAACCACGTACGACAATGAGCAGTTCTTC. Its protein product is CSVGRTTYDNEQFF.

This clonotype was counted only a few times. The V gene is TRBV2, the J gene TRBJ2-5; D is ambiguous. The CDR3 is 12 residues long. The V end lost 7 bases, the J end lost 11 bases, and 17 bases lay between the germline ends. Germline assignment: CDR1 SNHLY and CDR2 FYNNEI. In DNA form, the CDR3 reads TGTGCCAGCAACATCGAGTGGAATGAGCAGTACTTC. It codes for CASNIEWNEQYF.

This chain links TRBV30 with TRBJ2-6, with unresolved D. The CDR3 totals 15 residues. Trimming took off 2 bases at V and 0 bases at J, with 8 bases between the two ends. The V gene's germline CDR1 is GTSNPN and CDR2 SVGIG (reference sequence). DNA for the CDR3: TGTGCCTGGAGTTTAGGATACTCTGGGGCCAACGTCCTGACTTTC. Amino acid sequence: CAWSLGYSGANVLTF.

This clonotype was seen more than once but under ten times. The rearrangement joins TRBV12-3 or TRBV12-4 to TRBJ2-2; TRBD2 agrees at 9 bases. J lost 8 bases, V lost 2 bases, and 3 bases had no gene match. The CDR3 sequence is 14 residues long. CDR3 sequence (DNA): TGTGCCAGCAGTTTACCTAGCGGGGTTGGGGAGCTGTTTTTT. Translated: CASSLPSGVGELFF.

In its sample, this clonotype was seen a few times. The rearrangement links TRBV29-1 to TRBJ1-2, with 10 bases fitting TRBD1. This CDR3 spans 13 amino acids. V gave up 6 bases and J gave up 4 bases; unmatched junction bases: 5. CDR1 is SQVTM and CDR2 is ANQGSEA in the germline V gene. For the CDR3, the DNA is TGCAGCGTCCGGGACAGGGGTACCTATGGCTACACCTTC. Protein: CSVRDRGTYGYTF.

The gene calls are TRBV7-9 and TRBJ2-5, with D maybe TRBD2 (7 bases). CDR1 is SEHNR, CDR2 FQNEAQ, per germline (reference sequence). Deletions cut 4 bases from V and 11 bases from J, with 26 bases between. The length of the CDR3 is 16 residues. Written as DNA, the CDR3 is TGTGCCAGCAGCTCTGTAGGGGGGGCAGCCCGAAATGAGCAGTACTTC. Protein sequence: CASSSVGGAARNEQYF. Variable domain in full (rest from reference TRBV7-9 and TRBJ2-5): DTGVSQNPRHKITKRGQNVTFRCDPISEHNRLYWYRQTLGQGPEFLTYFQNEAQLEKSRLLSDRFSAERPKGSFSTLEIQRTEQGDSAMYLCASSSVGGAARNEQYFGPGTRLLVL.